The sequence of this TCR beta chain was determined in a study of T cell repertoires in cytomegalovirus infection. Study background: Indicated by public TCR beta signatures were CMV infection and matching HLA type.

Regarding this clonotype: What it recognizes is unknown.

Study findings and constraints: In two of eight donors, the top clonotype was HLA-C-restricted CMV-specific.

TCRdb re-derived calls from the reads in MiXCR, one entry per CDR3 protein. The data contain 300,000 to 400,000 distinct CDR3 sequences, over 7.5% of them singletons. The CDR3 length is 15 residues. Germline loops: CDR1 MGHDK, CDR2 SYGVNS. The junction had 10 bases not matched to a gene; V was cut back by 6 bases and J by 7 bases. The chain is built from TRBV25-1 and TRBJ1-2; 11 bases line up with TRBD1. What was sequenced was PBMCs. The receptor was derived from a human donor in good health (CMV status not recorded). Some clones in this sample may be carry-over from other donors' samples. This chain's CDR3 is CASRSPTGQGAGYTF. As DNA, the CDR3 is TGTGCCAGCAGAAGTCCAACCGGACAGGGGGCTGGCTACACCTTC.